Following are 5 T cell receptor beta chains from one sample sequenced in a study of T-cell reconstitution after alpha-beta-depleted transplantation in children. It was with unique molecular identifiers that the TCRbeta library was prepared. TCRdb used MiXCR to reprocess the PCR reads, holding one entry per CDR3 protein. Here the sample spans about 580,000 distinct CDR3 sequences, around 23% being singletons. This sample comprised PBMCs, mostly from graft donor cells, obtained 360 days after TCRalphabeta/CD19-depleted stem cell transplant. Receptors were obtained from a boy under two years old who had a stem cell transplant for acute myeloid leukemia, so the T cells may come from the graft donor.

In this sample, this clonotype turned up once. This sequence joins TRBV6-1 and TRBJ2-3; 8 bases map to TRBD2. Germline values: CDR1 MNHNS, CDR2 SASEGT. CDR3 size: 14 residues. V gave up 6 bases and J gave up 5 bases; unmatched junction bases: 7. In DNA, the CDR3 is TGTGCCAGCAGGCTCAGCGGGAGAAAAGATACGCAGTATTTT. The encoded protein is CASRLSGRKDTQYF.

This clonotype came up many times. The CDR3, as DNA: TGTGCCAGCAGTCCGGGAGGTTCACCCCTCCACTTT. This codes for CASSPGGSPLHF. The V call is TRBV12-3 or TRBV12-4, the J call TRBJ1-6; no reliable D call. This CDR3 region has 12 residues. V lost 5 bases and J lost 9, with 8 bases in between.

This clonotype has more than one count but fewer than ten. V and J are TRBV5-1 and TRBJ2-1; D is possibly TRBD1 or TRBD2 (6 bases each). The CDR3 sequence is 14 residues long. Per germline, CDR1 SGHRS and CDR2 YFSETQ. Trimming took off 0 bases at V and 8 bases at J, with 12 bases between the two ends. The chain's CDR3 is CASSLDREVDEQFF. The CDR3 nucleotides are TGCGCCAGCAGCTTGGACAGGGAGGTCGATGAGCAGTTCTTC.

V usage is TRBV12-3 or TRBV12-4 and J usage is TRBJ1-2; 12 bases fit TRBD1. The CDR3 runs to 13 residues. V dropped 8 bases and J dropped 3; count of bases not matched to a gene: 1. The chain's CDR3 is CASGTGGDYGYTF. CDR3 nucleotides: TGTGCCAGCGGGACAGGGGGCGACTATGGCTACACCTTC.

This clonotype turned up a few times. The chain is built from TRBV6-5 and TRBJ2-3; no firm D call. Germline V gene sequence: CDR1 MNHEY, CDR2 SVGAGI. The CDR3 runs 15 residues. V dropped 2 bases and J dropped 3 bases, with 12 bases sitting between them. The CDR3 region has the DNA TGTGCCAGCAGTTACGGATATCGTGGGACAGATACGCAGTATTTT. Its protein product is CASSYGYRGTDTQYF.